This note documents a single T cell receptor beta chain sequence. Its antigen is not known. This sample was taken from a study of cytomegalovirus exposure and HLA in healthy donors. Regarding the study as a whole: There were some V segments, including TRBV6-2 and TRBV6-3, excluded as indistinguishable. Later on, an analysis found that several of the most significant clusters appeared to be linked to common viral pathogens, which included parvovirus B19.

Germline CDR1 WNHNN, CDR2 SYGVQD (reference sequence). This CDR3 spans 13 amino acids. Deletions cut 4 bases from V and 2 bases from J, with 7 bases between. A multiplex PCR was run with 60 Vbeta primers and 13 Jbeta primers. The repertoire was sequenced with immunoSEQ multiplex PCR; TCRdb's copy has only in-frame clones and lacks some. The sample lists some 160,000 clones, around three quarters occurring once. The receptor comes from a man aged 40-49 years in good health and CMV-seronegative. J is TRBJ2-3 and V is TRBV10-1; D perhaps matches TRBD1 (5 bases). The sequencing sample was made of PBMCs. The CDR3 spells CASSADNTDTQYF. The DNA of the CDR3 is TGCGCCAGCAGTGCGGACAACACAGATACGCAGTATTTT.